These 8 T cell receptor beta chains originate from one sample sequenced in a study of OX40 agonist ivuxolimab in advanced cancers. The repertoire was sequenced with immunoSEQ multiplex PCR; TCRdb's copy has only in-frame clones and lacks some. The sample contains 60,000 or so clones, around 92% of which appear only once. The sample here was CD4+ or CD8+ T cells sorted from blood, taken in a trial of the OX40 agonist ivuxolimab. The source of these receptors is an adult with an advanced solid tumor such as melanoma, head and neck, liver or kidney cancer.

The chain has TRBV27 and TRBJ2-7; D is possibly TRBD2 (6 bases). There are 15 residues in the CDR3. Germline V lookup: CDR1 MNHEY, CDR2 SMNVEV (reference sequence). V was trimmed by 6 bases and J by 0 bases, leaving 15 bases between them. This chain's CDR3 is CASSMGPGVSYEQYF. In DNA form, the CDR3 reads TGTGCCAGCAGCATGGGTCCGGGGGTCTCCTACGAGCAGTACTTC.

This chain connects TRBV7-2 to TRBJ2-7; TRBD2 matches 7 bases. Trimming took 8 bases from V and 4 from J; bases not matched to a gene: 8. Germline assignment: CDR1 SGHTA and CDR2 FQGNSA. The CDR3 has 13 residues. For the CDR3, the DNA is TGTGCCAGCGGACTAGTTACAGCTTACGAGCAGTACTTC. Encoded protein: CASGLVTAYEQYF. The variable domain in full, completed from reference TRBV7-2 and TRBJ2-7, reads GAGVSQSPSNKVTEKGKDVELRCDPISGHTALYWYRQSLGQGLEFLIYFQGNSAPDKSGLPSDRFSAERTGGSVSTLTIQRTQQEDSAVYLCASGLVTAYEQYFGPGTRLTVT.

The chain employs TRBV5-1 and TRBJ2-3; TRBD2 is a possible D gene (6 bases). The CDR3 extends over 16 amino acids. Deletions cut 0 bases from V and 2 bases from J, with 13 bases between. Germline V gene sequence: CDR1 SGHRS, CDR2 YFSETQ. The CDR3 DNA reads as TGCGCCAGCAGCTTGGAGATAGGGGAGGACACAGATACGCAGTATTTT. Translated, it gives CASSLEIGEDTDTQYF.

The chain carries TRBV9 and TRBJ2-1; possible D gene TRBD2, 6 bases. The V end lost 0 bases, the J end lost 6 bases, and 13 bases lay between the germline ends. This CDR3 is built from 15 residues. Germline lookup yields CDR1 SGDLS and CDR2 YYNGEE. The CDR3 bases are TGTGCCAGCAGCGTAGCTATCGGGAGAGGCAATGAGCAGTTCTTC. Translation: CASSVAIGRGNEQFF.

The chain recombines TRBV7-6 with TRBJ2-5; D unresolved. The CDR3 extends over 12 amino acids. CDR1 and CDR2 from the germline V gene are SGHVS and FNYEAQ. V was clipped by 5 bases and J by 5 bases, with 9 bases between them. The CDR3 spells CASSPQGETQYF. CDR3 nucleotides: TGTGCCAGCAGCCCGCAAGGGGAGACCCAGTACTTC.

The gene calls are TRBV9 and TRBJ1-2; TRBD1 matches at 10 bases. The CDR3 has 13 amino acids. The V gene's germline CDR1 is SGDLS and CDR2 YYNGEE. With 2 bases clipped from V and 8 bases from J, the junction kept 3 bases outside the gene matches. CDR3 nucleotides: TGTGCCAGCAGCGTCCCGGGACAGGGGGGCTACACCTTC. Residues: CASSVPGQGGYTF.

V is TRBV13 and J is TRBJ2-1, with D perhaps matching TRBD1 (7 bases). The CDR3 extends over 12 amino acids. CDR1 is PRHDT and CDR2 is FYEKMQ in the germline V gene (reference sequence). Trimming took 5 bases from V and 12 from J, leaving 14 bases between them. CDR3 region: CASSPGGIGQFF. CDR3 coding DNA: TGTGCCAGCAGCCCAGGGGGGATCGGGCAGTTCTTC.

On this clone: At the DNA level, this CDR3 is encoded by other sequences in the same sample as well. This chain connects TRBV6-1 to TRBJ2-5; TRBD2 agrees at 11 bases. The CDR3 runs 16 residues. Germline trimming cut 2 bases from V and 1 base from J; bases unmatched to any gene: 3. Germline CDR1 MNHNS, CDR2 SASEGT. CDR3 coding DNA: TGTGCCAGCAGTGAATTAGCGGGAGGGCCCCAAGAGACCCAGTACTTC. The encoded protein is CASSELAGGPQETQYF.